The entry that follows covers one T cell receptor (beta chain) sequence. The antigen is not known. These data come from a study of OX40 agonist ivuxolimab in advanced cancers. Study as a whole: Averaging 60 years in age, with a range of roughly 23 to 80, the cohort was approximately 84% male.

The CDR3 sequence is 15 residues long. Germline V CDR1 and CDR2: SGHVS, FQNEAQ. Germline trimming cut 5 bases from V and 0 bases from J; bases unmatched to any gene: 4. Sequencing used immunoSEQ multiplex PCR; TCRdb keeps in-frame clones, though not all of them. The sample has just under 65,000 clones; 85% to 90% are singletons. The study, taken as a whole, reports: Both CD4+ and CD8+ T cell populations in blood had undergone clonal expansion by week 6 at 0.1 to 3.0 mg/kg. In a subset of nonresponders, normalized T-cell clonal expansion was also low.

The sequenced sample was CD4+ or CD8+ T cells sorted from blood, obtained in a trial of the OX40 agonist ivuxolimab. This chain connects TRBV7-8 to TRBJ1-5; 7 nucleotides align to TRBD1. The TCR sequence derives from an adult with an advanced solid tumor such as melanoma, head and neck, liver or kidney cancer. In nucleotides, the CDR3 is TGTGCCAGCAGCCATGGACAGGATAGCAATCAGCCCCAGCATTTT. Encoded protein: CASSHGQDSNQPQHF.